These 5 T cell receptor beta chains were sequenced from one sample in a study of untreated major depressive disorder. Study results and caveats: Depressed patients' CD4+ T cells carried increased TRBV05-01 (Vbeta 5.1) usage versus control CD4+ T cells.

Some clones are missing from TCRdb's copy, which holds only in-frame ones; the method was immunoSEQ multiplex PCR. The table records about 19,000 clones, about 92% of them present only once. The antigens for these receptors are not known. Sequencing was carried out using CD4+ T cells from PBMCs. The receptors derive from a woman aged 40 to 50 with major depressive disorder.

The chain has TRBV9 and TRBJ2-3; 11 nucleotides line up with TRBD2. The CDR3 is made up of 17 amino acids. Germline CDR1 is SGDLS and CDR2 is YYNGEE. V shed 3 bases and J 3 bases; nucleotides not matched to a gene: 9. The CDR3 is CASSARLAGQRTDTQYF. As DNA, the CDR3 is TGTGCCAGCAGCGCCAGACTAGCGGGACAGCGGACAGATACGCAGTATTTT.

The chain is built from TRBV7-9 and TRBJ1-1; no definite D call. In germline, CDR1 is SEHNR, CDR2 FQNEAQ (reference sequence). CDR3 length: 15 residues. V shed 5 bases and J shed 4 bases, with 17 bases lying between them. CDR3 nucleotide sequence: TGTGCCAGCAGCCCACGGTCCCACAAAAGCACTGAAGCTTTCTTT. It codes for CASSPRSHKSTEAFF.

The gene calls are TRBV25-1 and TRBJ1-1; D call uncertain. Trimming took 3 bases from V and 6 from J, leaving 17 bases between them. From germline, CDR1 is MGHDK and CDR2 SYGVNS. The CDR3 length is 15 residues. The CDR3 reads CASSDIKAKVPEAFF. The CDR3 DNA reads as TGTGCCAGCAGTGATATCAAGGCGAAGGTCCCTGAAGCTTTCTTT. The variable domain in full, completed from reference TRBV25-1 and TRBJ1-1, reads EADIYQTPRYLVIGTGKKITLECSQTMGHDKMYWYQQDPGMELHLIHYSYGVNSTEKGDLSSESTVSRIRTEHFPLTLESARPSHTSQYLCASSDIKAKVPEAFFGQGTRLTVV.

The chain joins TRBV25-1 to TRBJ2-6; D possibly corresponds to TRBD2 (5 bases). Trimming took 1 base from V and 0 from J, leaving 10 bases between them. The CDR3 has 17 residues. The germline gives CDR1 MGHDK, CDR2 SYGVNS. The CDR3 spells CASSEWQAGSGANVLTF. CDR3 bases: TGTGCCAGCAGTGAATGGCAGGCGGGCTCTGGGGCCAACGTCCTGACTTTC.

The chain has TRBV27 and TRBJ2-2; no firm D call. This CDR3 has 16 amino acids. Germline V CDR1 and CDR2: MNHEY, SMNVEV (reference sequence). Trimming stripped 5 bases from V and 0 bases from J, with 13 bases between. The CDR3: CASSRYSISNTGELFF. CDR3 sequence (DNA): TGTGCCAGCAGTCGCTACAGCATCTCGAACACCGGGGAGCTGTTTTTT.